Following are 22 T cell receptor beta chains from one sample sequenced in a study of blood T cell repertoires in COVID-19. Assay used: immunoSEQ multiplex PCR; TCRdb lists only in-frame clones, some missing. The sample shows about 74,000 clones, approximately 88% of them seen only once. Sequenced sample: peripheral blood. These receptors all stem from an elderly woman with acute or convalescent COVID-19.

This clone was seen once. CDR3 protein: CASSQAPGQGVFYTGELFF. The CDR3 bases are TGCGCCAGCAGCCAAGCCCCGGGACAGGGGGTATTCTACACCGGGGAGCTGTTTTTT. The chain couples TRBV4-3 to TRBJ2-2; TRBD1 aligns across 11 bases. The J segment lost 3 bases and the V segment lost 1 base, leaving 10 bases of the junction unmatched. The germline gives CDR1 LGHNA, CDR2 YSLEER. This CDR3 contains 19 residues.

The chain is built from TRBV5-1 and TRBJ1-4, with TRBD1 matching over 8 bases. Losses at the gene ends were 0 bases for V and 7 bases for J; bases not matched to a gene: 8. This CDR3 contains 16 residues. CDR1 is SGHRS and CDR2 is YFSETQ in the germline V gene. The CDR3 is CASSLGDRPGTEKLFF. DNA for the CDR3: TGCGCCAGCAGCTTGGGGGACAGGCCCGGTACTGAAAAACTGTTTTTT.

The chain links TRBV5-1 to TRBJ1-1; 7 positions match TRBD1. After removal of 7 bases from V and 3 bases from J, the junction contained 9 bases not matched to a gene. Germline CDR1 and CDR2: SGHRS and YFSETQ. The CDR3 is 14 amino acids. As DNA, the CDR3 is TGCGCCAGCTCAATCAAGGGGGCGGACACTGAAGCTTTCTTT. Residues: CASSIKGADTEAFF.

J is TRBJ2-5 and V is TRBV5-1; TRBD2 is a possible D gene (5 bases). Trimming took 4 bases from V and 2 from J, leaving 15 bases between them. Germline loops: CDR1 SGHRS, CDR2 YFSETQ. This CDR3 has 15 residues. The CDR3 sequence is CASSPDGRGQETQYF. For the CDR3, the DNA is TGCGCCAGCAGCCCGGACGGACGGGGACAAGAGACCCAGTACTTC.

The chain links TRBV5-1 to TRBJ2-2; no definite D call. The V end lost 1 base, the J end lost 4 bases, and 11 bases lay between the germline ends. Germline V gene data show CDR1 as SGHRS and CDR2 as YFSETQ. The CDR3 covers 15 residues. The CDR3 region is CASSLTVGSTGELFF. CDR3 coding DNA: TGCGCCAGCAGCTTGACTGTCGGTAGCACCGGGGAGCTGTTTTTT.

This sequence joins TRBV24-1 and TRBJ2-3; TRBD1 agrees at 7 bases. This CDR3 has 15 amino acids. The V segment lost 9 bases and the J segment 2 bases; nucleotides outside the gene matches: 10. The germline gives CDR1 KGHDR, CDR2 SFDVKD. As DNA, the CDR3 is TGTGCCACCCTAAGACAGGGCGGATACACAGATACGCAGTATTTT. Residues: CATLRQGGYTDTQYF.

V and J are TRBV7-8 and TRBJ1-5; TRBD1 might be the D (5 bases). The CDR3 contains 14 residues. The germline V and J ends were trimmed by 6 bases and 7 bases, with 16 bases remaining between them. The V gene's germline CDR1 is SGHVS and CDR2 FQNEAQ. CDR3 sequence: CASSLNRLRQPQHF. In DNA form, the CDR3 reads TGTGCCAGCAGTCTGAACAGGTTGAGACAGCCCCAGCATTTT.

This chain connects TRBV10-3 to TRBJ1-5; tentatively, D is TRBD1 (6 bases). The V and J ends lost 11 bases and 2 bases respectively, with 13 bases between them. Germline assignment: CDR1 ENHRY and CDR2 SYGVKD. This CDR3 comprises 13 residues. This CDR3 reads CAARGSGNQPQHF. The CDR3, as DNA: TGTGCCGCCAGGGGATCGGGCAATCAGCCCCAGCATTTT.

This chain links TRBV10-3 with TRBJ2-7; possibly TRBD1 for D (6 bases). The CDR3 sequence is 13 residues long. Trimming took off 4 bases at V and 0 bases at J, with 7 bases between the two ends. In germline, CDR1 is ENHRY, CDR2 SYGVKD. The CDR3 here is CAISVDSSYEQYF. The CDR3 DNA sequence: TGTGCCATCAGTGTGGACAGCTCCTACGAGCAGTACTTC.

V and J are TRBV5-1 and TRBJ1-1, with D possibly TRBD1 on 5 matching bases. Trimming cost V 4 bases and J 0 bases, with 13 bases left between them. The CDR3 is made up of 15 amino acids. CDR1 is SGHRS, CDR2 YFSETQ, per germline. Written as DNA, the CDR3 is TGCGCCAGCAGCCCTGAACAGGTCGTGAACACTGAAGCTTTCTTT. Amino acid sequence: CASSPEQVVNTEAFF. Full variable domain (rest looked up from reference TRBV5-1 and TRBJ1-1): KAGVTQTPRYLIKTRGQQVTLSCSPISGHRSVSWYQQTPGQGLQFLFEYFSETQRNKGNFPGRFSGRQFSNSRSEMNVSTLELGDSALYLCASSPEQVVNTEAFFGQGTRLTVV.

The genes are TRBV19 and TRBJ2-7; D remains ambiguous. The V gene lost 6 bases and the J gene lost 3 bases, with 18 bases spanning the gap. The CDR3 totals 15 residues. Germline V lookup: CDR1 LNHDA, CDR2 SQIVND (reference sequence). CDR3: CASSLSLTLRYEQYF. The DNA for the CDR3 is TGTGCCAGTAGCCTTTCCTTGACATTGCGCTACGAGCAGTACTTC.

The rearrangement links TRBV7-9 to TRBJ1-5, with a tentative D call TRBD1 (6 bases). The CDR3 is 13 residues long. Germline V gives CDR1 SEHNR, CDR2 FQNEAQ (reference sequence). V was trimmed by 5 bases and J by 5 bases, leaving 10 bases between them. CDR3 in DNA: TGTGCCAGCAGCCGTACAGGGCATCAGCCCCAGCATTTT. Translating it yields CASSRTGHQPQHF.

The rearrangement joins TRBV7-2 to TRBJ2-7, with TRBD2 as a possible D gene (6 bases). In germline, CDR1 is SGHTA, CDR2 FQGNSA. The CDR3 loop spans 13 amino acids. The V end was cut by 5 bases, the J end by 0 bases, with 8 bases between. DNA for the CDR3: TGTGCCAGCAGCGGAGGGAGCTCCTACGAGCAGTACTTC. Residues: CASSGGSSYEQYF.

The V call is TRBV6-6, the J call TRBJ1-1; the D gene is possibly TRBD1 (6 bases). Germline CDR1 reads MNHNY; CDR2 reads SVGAGI (reference sequence). The CDR3 sequence is 15 residues long. V was cut by 5 bases and J by 2 bases, with 15 bases left in between. The CDR3 spells CASSASSQGNTEAFF. The CDR3 nucleotides read TGTGCCAGCAGTGCCTCCTCACAGGGTAACACTGAAGCTTTCTTT.

This clone was seen a single time. The gene calls are TRBV6-5 and TRBJ2-2; TRBD2 might be the D (6 bases). This CDR3 region has 14 residues. Germline V gene lookup returns CDR1 MNHEY and CDR2 SVGAGI. V was pared by 6 bases and J by 1 base, with 9 bases between. The CDR3 loop is CASRMGLNTGELFF. The CDR3 DNA follows: TGTGCCAGCAGGATGGGACTGAACACCGGGGAGCTGTTTTTT.

V is TRBV5-4 and J is TRBJ2-1; 11 positions match TRBD2. V trimming: 4 bases; J trimming: 7 bases; junction bases outside the gene matches: 7. This CDR3 has 15 amino acids. Germline-derived CDR1 and CDR2 are SGHNT and YYREEE (reference sequence). The CDR3 nucleotides read TGTGCCAGCAGCATACTAGCGGGAGCGGGGAATGAGCAGTTCTTC. It is translated as CASSILAGAGNEQFF. Complete variable domain (other parts from reference TRBV5-4 and TRBJ2-1): ETGVTQSPTHLIKTRGQQVTLRCSSQSGHNTVSWYQQALGQGPQFIFQYYREEENGRGNFPPRFSGLQFPNYSSELNVNALELDDSALYLCASSILAGAGNEQFFGPGTRLTVL.

This rearrangement joins TRBV18 to TRBJ2-7; the match to TRBD1 covers 7 bases. The V and J ends lost 4 bases and 4 bases, in that order; junction bases with no gene match: 1. The length of the CDR3 is 12 residues. The germline CDR1 and CDR2 sequences are KGHSH and LQKENI. The CDR3 region is CASSRGQYEQYF. The CDR3, as DNA: TGTGCCAGCTCACGGGGACAGTACGAGCAGTACTTC.

The gene calls are TRBV6-2 or TRBV6-3 and TRBJ2-6; TRBD1 matches 8 bases. Germline V gene lookup returns CDR1 MNHEY and CDR2 SVGEGT. The J segment lost 1 base and the V segment lost 5 bases, leaving 7 bases of the junction unmatched. CDR3 size: 17 residues. CDR3 coding DNA: TGTGCCAGCAGTCCCAGGGGGCTTGGGTCTGGGGCCAACGTCCTGACTTTC. Amino acid sequence: CASSPRGLGSGANVLTF.

The chain couples TRBV6-5 to TRBJ1-2; 7 positions agree with TRBD1. Trimming removed 4 bases from V and 8 bases from J; junction bases left unmatched: 7. There are 13 residues in the CDR3. Germline values: CDR1 MNHEY, CDR2 SVGAGI. The CDR3 loop reads CASSSTTGKGYTF. The DNA of the CDR3 is TGTGCCAGCAGTTCCACGACAGGGAAAGGCTACACCTTC.

This rearrangement joins TRBV5-1 to TRBJ1-4; 9 bases line up with TRBD1. CDR3 length: 16 amino acids. CDR1 and CDR2 (germline): SGHRS, YFSETQ. V was pared by 4 bases and J by 0 bases, with 4 bases of the junction left unmatched. The chain's CDR3 is CASSRRTGATNEKLFF. The CDR3 nucleotides are TGCGCCAGCAGCAGGCGGACAGGGGCAACTAATGAAAAACTGTTTTTT.

In nucleotides, the CDR3 is TGTGCCAGCAGCCAAGACTGGGCTACAGATACGCAGTATTTT. This translates into CASSQDWATDTQYF. The J gene is TRBJ2-3, the V gene TRBV14, with D uncertain. The germline gives CDR1 SGHDN, CDR2 FVKESK. The ends were cut back, 0 bases at V and 3 bases at J, with 7 bases in the middle. The CDR3 length is 14 residues.

In its sample, this clone was seen once. The rearrangement uses TRBV29-1 and TRBJ2-7; D unclear. V was pared by 4 bases and J by 5 bases, with 9 bases between. This CDR3 spans 11 amino acids. Germline CDR1 reads SQVTM; CDR2 reads ANQGSEA. This CDR3 is CSVGKEHEQYF. Written as DNA, the CDR3 is TGCAGCGTTGGGAAGGAGCACGAGCAGTACTTC.